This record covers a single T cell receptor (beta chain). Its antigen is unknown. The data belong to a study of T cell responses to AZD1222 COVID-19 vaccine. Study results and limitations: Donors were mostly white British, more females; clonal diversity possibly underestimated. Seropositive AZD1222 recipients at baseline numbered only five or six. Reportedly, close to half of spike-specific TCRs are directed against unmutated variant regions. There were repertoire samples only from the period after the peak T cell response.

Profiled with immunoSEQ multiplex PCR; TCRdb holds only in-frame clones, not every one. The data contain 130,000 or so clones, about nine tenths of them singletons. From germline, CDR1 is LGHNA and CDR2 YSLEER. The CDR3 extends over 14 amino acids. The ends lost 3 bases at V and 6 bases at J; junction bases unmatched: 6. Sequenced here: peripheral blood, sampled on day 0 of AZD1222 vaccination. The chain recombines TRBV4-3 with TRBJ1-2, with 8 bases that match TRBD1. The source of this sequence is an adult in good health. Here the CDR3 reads CASSHTTGVDGYTF. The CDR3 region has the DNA TGCGCCAGCAGCCATACGACAGGGGTAGATGGCTACACCTTC.